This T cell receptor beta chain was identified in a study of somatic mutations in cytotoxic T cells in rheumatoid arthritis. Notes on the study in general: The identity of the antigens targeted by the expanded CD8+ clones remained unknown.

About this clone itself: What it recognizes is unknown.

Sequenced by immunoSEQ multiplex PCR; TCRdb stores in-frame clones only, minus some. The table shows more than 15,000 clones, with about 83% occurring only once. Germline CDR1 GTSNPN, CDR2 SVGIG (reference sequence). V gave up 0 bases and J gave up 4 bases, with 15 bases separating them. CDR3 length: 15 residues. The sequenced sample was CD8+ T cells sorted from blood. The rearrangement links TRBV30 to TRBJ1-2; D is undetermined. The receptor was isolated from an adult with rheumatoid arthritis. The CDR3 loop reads CAWSVREGLAYGYTF. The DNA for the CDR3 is TGTGCCTGGAGTGTAAGGGAGGGTCTGGCCTATGGCTACACCTTC.